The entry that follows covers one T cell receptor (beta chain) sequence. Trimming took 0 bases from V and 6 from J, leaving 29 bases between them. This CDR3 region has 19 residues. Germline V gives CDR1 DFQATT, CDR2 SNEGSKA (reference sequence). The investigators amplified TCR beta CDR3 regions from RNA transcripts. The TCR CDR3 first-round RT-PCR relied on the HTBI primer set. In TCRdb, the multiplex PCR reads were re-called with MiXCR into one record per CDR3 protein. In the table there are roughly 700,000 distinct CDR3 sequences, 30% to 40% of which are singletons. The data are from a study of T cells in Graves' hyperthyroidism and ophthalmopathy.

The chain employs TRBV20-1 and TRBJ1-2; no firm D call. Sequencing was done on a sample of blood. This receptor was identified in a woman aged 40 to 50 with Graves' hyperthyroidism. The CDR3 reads CSARDPALETGVWINGYTF. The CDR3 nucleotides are TGCAGTGCTAGAGATCCGGCCCTCGAAACTGGTGTGTGGATTAATGGCTACACCTTC.